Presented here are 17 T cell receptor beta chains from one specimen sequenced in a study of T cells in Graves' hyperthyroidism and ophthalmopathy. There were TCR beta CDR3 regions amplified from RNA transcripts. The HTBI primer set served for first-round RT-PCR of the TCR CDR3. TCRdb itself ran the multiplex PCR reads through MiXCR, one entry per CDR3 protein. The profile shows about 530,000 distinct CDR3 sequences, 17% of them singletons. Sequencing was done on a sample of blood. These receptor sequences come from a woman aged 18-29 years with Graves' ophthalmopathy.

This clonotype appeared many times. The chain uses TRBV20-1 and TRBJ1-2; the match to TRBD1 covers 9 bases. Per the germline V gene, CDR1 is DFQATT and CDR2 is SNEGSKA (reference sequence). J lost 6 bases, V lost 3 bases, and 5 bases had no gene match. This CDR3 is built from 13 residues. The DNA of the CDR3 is TGCAGTGCTAGCGTCGGGACAGGGAATGGCTACACCTTC. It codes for CSASVGTGNGYTF.

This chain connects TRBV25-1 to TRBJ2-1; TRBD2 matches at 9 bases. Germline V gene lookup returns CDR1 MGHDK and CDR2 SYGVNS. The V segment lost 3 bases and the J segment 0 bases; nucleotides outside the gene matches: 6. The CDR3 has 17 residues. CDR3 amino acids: CASSDPRAGGSYNEQFF. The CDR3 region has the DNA TGTGCCAGCAGTGACCCGCGAGCGGGAGGCTCCTACAATGAGCAGTTCTTC.

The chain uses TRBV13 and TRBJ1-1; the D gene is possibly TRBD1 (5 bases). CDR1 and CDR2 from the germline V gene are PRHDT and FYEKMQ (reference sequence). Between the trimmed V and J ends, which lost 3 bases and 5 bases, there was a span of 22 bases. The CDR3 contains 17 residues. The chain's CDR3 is CASSLGRDDRGGTEAFF. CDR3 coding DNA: TGTGCCAGCAGCTTGGGTCGGGACGACCGTGGCGGGACTGAAGCTTTCTTT.

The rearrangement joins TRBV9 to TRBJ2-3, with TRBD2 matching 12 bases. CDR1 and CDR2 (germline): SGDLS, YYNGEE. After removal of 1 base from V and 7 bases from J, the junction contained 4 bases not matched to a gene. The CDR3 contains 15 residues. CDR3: CASSVTSGGLYTQYF. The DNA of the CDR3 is TGTGCCAGCAGCGTAACTAGCGGGGGGCTTTATACGCAGTATTTT.

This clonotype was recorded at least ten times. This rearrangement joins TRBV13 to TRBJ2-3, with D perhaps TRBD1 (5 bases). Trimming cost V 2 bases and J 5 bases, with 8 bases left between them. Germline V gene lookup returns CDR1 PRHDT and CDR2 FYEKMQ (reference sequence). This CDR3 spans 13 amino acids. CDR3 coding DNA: TGTGCCAGCAGCTTACAGGGTCAAGATACGCAGTATTTT. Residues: CASSLQGQDTQYF.

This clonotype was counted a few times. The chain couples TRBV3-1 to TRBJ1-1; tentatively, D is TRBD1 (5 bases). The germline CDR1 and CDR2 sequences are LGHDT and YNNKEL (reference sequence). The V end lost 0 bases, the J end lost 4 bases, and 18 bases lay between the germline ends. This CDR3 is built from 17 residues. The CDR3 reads CASSQDLRGGVSTEAFF. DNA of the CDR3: TGTGCCAGCAGCCAAGATTTGCGGGGCGGGGTGAGCACTGAAGCTTTCTTT.

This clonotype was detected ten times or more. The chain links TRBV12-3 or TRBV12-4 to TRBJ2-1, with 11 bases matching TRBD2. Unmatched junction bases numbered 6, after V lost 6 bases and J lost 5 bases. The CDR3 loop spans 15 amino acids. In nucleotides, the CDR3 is TGTGCCAGCAGAATAGCGGGGGGGGGGGACAATGAGCAGTTCTTC. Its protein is CASRIAGGGDNEQFF.

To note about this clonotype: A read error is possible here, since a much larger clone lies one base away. The CDR3 reads CGARDAAGGAYEQYF. In DNA, the CDR3 is TGCGGTGCTAGAGATGCAGCGGGAGGCGCCTACGAGCAGTACTTC. The chain recombines TRBV20-1 with TRBJ2-7, with 9 bases matching TRBD2. Germline CDR1 reads DFQATT; CDR2 reads SNEGSKA (reference sequence). CDR3 length equals 15 residues.

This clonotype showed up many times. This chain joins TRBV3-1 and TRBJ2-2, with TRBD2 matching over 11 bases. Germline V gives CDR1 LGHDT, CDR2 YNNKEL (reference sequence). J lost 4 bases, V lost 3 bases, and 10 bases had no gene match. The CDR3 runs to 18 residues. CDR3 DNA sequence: TGTGCCAGCAGCCAGGAGGCTAGCGGGAGGCGGCGCACCGGGGAGCTGTTTTTT. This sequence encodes CASSQEASGRRRTGELFF.

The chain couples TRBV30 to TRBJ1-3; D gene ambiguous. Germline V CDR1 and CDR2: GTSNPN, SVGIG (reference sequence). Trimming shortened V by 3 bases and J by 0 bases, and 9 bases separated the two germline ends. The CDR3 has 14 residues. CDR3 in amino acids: CAWRRRTSGNTIYF. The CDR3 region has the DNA TGTGCCTGGAGGAGGAGGACCTCTGGAAACACCATATATTTT.

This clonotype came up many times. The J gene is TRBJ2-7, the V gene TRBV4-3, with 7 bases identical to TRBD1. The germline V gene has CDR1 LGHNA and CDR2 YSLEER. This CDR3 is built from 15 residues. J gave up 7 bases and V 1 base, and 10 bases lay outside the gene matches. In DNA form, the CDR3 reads TGCGCCAGCAGCCAAGGATCGACAGGGTTTGAAGAGCAGTACTTC. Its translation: CASSQGSTGFEEQYF.

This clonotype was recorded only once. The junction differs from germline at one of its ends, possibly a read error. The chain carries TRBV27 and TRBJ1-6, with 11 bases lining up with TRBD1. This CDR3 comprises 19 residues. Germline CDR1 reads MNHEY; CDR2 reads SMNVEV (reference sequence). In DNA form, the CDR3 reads TGTGCCAGCAGTCTTAGGTGGGACAGGGGGAGCTCCTATAATCCACCCCTCCACTTT. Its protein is CASSLRWDRGSSYNPPLHF.

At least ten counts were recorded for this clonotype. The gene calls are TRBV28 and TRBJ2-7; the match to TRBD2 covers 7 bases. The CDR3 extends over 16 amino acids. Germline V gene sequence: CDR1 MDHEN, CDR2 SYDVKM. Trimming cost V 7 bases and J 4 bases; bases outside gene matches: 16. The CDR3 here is CASTPAGGSLAYEQYF. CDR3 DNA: TGTGCCAGCACCCCAGCGGGCGGGAGTCTAGCGTACGAGCAGTACTTC.

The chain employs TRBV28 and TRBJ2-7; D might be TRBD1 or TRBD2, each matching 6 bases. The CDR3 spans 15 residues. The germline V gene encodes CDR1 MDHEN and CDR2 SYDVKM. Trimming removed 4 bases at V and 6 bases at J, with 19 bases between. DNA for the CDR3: TGTGCCAGCAGTTCCAGGGGTTGGGGGGAAAGCGAGCAGTACTTC. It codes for CASSSRGWGESEQYF.

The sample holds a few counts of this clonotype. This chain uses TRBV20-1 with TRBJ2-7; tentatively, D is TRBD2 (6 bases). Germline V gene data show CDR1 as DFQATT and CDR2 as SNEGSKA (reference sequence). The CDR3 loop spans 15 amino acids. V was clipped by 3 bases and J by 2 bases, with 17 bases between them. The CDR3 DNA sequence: TGCAGTGCTAGTTCAGGAGGGAAGGGAACCTACGAGCAGTACTTC. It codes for CSASSGGKGTYEQYF.

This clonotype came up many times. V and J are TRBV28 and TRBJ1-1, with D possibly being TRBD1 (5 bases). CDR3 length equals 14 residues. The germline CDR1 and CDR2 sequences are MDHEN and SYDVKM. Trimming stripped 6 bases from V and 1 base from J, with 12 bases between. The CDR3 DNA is TGTGCCAGCAGGACAGTTGTACCGAACACTGAAGCTTTCTTT. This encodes CASRTVVPNTEAFF.

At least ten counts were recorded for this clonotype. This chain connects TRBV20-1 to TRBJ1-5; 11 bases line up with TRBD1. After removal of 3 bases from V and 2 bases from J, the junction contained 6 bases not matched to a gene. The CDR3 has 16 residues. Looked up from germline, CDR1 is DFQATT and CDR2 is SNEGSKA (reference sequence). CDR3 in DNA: TGCAGTGCTAGCCCGGGACAGGGGGACCGCAATCAGCCCCAGCATTTT. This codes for CSASPGQGDRNQPQHF.